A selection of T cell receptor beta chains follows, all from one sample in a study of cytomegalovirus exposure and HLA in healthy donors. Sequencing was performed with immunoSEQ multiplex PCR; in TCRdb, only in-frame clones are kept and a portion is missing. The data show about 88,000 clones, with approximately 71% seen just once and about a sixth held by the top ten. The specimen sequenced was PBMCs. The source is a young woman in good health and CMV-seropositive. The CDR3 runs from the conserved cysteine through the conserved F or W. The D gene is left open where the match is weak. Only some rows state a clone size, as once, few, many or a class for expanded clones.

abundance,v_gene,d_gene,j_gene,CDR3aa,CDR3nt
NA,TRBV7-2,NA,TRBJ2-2,CASSPVLQGIGELFF,TGTGCCAGCAGCCCGGTCCTTCAGGGGATCGGGGAGCTGTTTTTT
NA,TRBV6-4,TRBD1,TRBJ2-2,CASSPGTADTGELFF,TGTGCCAGCAGCCCCGGGACAGCTGACACCGGGGAGCTGTTTTTT
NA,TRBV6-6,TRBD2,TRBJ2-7,CASSSPSGNVEQYF,TGTGCCAGCAGTAGCCCTAGCGGGAACGTTGAGCAGTACTTC
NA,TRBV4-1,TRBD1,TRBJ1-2,CASSQESTGIYGYTF,TGCGCCAGCAGCCAAGAATCGACAGGGATCTATGGCTACACCTTC
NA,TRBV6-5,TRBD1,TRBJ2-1,CASIPGTGYNNEQFF,TGTGCCAGCATCCCCGGGACAGGCTACAACAATGAGCAGTTCTTC
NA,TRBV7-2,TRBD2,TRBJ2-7,CASSVLAGGGDEQYF,TGTGCCAGCAGCGTACTAGCGGGAGGTGGGGACGAGCAGTACTTC
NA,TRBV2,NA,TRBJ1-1,CASSGEASGFMNTEAFF,TGTGCCAGCAGTGGAGAAGCGTCAGGGTTCATGAACACTGAAGCTTTCTTT
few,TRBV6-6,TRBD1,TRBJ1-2,CATRTGNGYTF,TGTGCCACCCGGACAGGGAATGGCTACACCTTC
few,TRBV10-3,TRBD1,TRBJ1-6,CAAQGARDSPLHF,TGTGCCGCCCAGGGGGCTCGGGATTCACCCCTCCACTTT
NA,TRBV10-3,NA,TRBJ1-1,CAHQGKEGTEAFF,TGTGCCCATCAAGGCAAAGAGGGCACTGAAGCTTTCTTT
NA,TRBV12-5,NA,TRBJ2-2,CASGLGGYTGELFF,TGTGCTAGTGGTTTAGGGGGTTACACCGGGGAGCTGTTTTTT
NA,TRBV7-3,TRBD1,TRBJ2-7,CASSLQAGGAYEQYF,TGTGCCAGCAGCCTCCAGGCAGGGGGAGCCTACGAGCAGTACTTC
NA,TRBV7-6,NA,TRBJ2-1,CASSLQGNEQFF,TGTGCCAGCAGCCTGCAGGGTAATGAGCAGTTCTTC
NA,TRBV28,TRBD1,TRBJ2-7,CASSLGQGSYEQYF,TGTGCCAGCAGTTTGGGACAGGGCTCCTACGAGCAGTACTTC
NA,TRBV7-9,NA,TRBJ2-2,CASSTTGTGELFF,TGTGCCAGCAGCACTACAGGGACCGGGGAGCTGTTTTTT
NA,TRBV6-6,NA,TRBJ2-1,CASRFRRDDEQFF,TGTGCCAGCAGATTTAGGAGAGACGATGAGCAGTTCTTC
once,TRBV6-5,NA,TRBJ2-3,CASRGGVPNTQYF,TGTGCCAGCAGGGGCGGGGTCCCAAATACGCAGTATTTT
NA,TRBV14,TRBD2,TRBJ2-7,CASSQPSGGSYEQYF,TGTGCCAGCAGCCAACCTAGCGGGGGATCCTACGAGCAGTACTTC
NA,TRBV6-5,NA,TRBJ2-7,CASSYSLGGGSYEQYF,TGTGCCAGCAGTTACTCCTTAGGAGGGGGCAGTTACGAGCAGTACTTC
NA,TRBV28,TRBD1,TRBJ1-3,CASSLLTGGWSGNTIYF,TGTGCCAGCAGCTTACTAACAGGGGGGTGGTCTGGAAACACCATATATTTT
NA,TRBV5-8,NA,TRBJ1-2,CASSLVSGGVMSYTF,TGTGCCAGCAGCTTGGTTTCTGGGGGCGTTATGAGCTACACCTTC
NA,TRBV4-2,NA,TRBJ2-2,CASSQDRLAIGELFF,TGTGCCAGCAGCCAAGACCGGCTAGCGATCGGGGAGCTGTTTTTT
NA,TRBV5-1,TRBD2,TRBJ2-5,CASSGPGTSGGLGETQYF,TGCGCCAGCAGCGGGCCCGGGACTAGCGGGGGTCTGGGGGAGACCCAGTACTTC
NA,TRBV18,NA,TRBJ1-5,CASSPRDTHQPQHF,TGTGCCAGCTCACCCCGGGACACTCATCAGCCCCAGCATTTT
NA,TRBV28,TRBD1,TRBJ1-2,CASSSIIDDRGYGYTF,TGTGCCAGCAGTTCCATCATAGACGACAGGGGCTATGGCTACACCTTC
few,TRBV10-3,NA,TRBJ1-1,CAISEIRERTEAFF,TGTGCCATCAGTGAGATAAGGGAGAGAACTGAAGCTTTCTTT
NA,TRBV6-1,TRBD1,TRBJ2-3,CASSENNRGSGTDTQYF,TGTGCCAGCAGTGAAAATAACAGGGGTAGTGGCACAGATACGCAGTATTTT
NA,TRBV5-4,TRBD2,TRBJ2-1,CASSLGAVAGGRDEQFF,TGTGCCAGCAGCTTGGGGGCCGTAGCGGGGGGGCGGGATGAGCAGTTCTTC
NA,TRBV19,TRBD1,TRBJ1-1,CASSFIRDRREAFF,TGTGCCAGTAGTTTCATCCGGGACAGACGTGAAGCTTTCTTT
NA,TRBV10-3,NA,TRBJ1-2,CAISTGLGGYGYTF,TGTGCCATCAGCACAGGGCTTGGGGGCTATGGCTACACCTTC
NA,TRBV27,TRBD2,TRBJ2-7,CASSLLLSGTVDEQYF,TGTGCCAGCAGTTTACTCCTAAGCGGGACGGTCGACGAGCAGTACTTC
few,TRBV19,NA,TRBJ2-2,CASSPTGGTNTGELFF,TGTGCCAGTAGTCCCACCGGGGGGACAAACACCGGGGAGCTGTTTTTT
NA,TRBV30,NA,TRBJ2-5,CAWSDETREETQYF,TGTGCCTGGAGTGACGAGACTAGGGAAGAGACCCAGTACTTC
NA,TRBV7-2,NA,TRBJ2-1,CASSPAARRVHNEQFF,TGTGCCAGCAGCCCCGCCGCGCGTCGTGTACACAATGAGCAGTTCTTC
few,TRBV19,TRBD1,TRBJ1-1,CASSILTGGRNTEAFF,TGTGCCAGTAGTATCTTGACAGGGGGCAGGAACACTGAAGCTTTCTTT
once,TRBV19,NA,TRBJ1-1,CASDLGGAYTEAFF,TGTGCCAGTGACTTGGGGGGGGCCTACACTGAAGCTTTCTTT
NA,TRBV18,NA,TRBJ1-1,CASSPRDKLNTEAFF,TGTGCCAGCTCACCGAGGGACAAACTGAACACTGAAGCTTTCTTT
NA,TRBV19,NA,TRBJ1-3,CASSIPGGTGNTIYF,TGTGCCAGTAGTATCCCCGGGGGGACTGGAAACACCATATATTTT
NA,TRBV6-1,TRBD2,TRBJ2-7,CASSVGLVSYEQYF,TGTGCCAGCAGTGTGGGACTAGTATCGTACGAGCAGTACTTC
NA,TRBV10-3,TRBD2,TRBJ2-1,CAISGGLAGGPNEQFF,TGTGCCATCAGTGGGGGACTAGCGGGGGGGCCCAATGAGCAGTTCTTC
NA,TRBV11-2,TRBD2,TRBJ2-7,CASSFLSGGLTYEQYF,TGTGCCAGCAGCTTCCTTAGCGGGGGGTTAACCTACGAGCAGTACTTC
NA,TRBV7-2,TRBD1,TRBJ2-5,CASSLATGAIETQYF,TGTGCCAGCAGCTTAGCTACAGGGGCCATCGAGACCCAGTACTTC
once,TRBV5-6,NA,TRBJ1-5,CASSLGQTNQPQHF,TGTGCCAGCAGCTTGGGACAGACAAATCAGCCCCAGCATTTT
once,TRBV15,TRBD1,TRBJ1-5,CATSFGTGFSQPQHF,TGTGCCACCAGCTTCGGGACAGGGTTTAGTCAGCCCCAGCATTTT
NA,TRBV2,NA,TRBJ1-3,CASSELGNTIYF,TGTGCCAGCAGTGAACTCGGAAACACCATATATTTT
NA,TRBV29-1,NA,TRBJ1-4,CSAGRQGSREKLFF,TGCAGCGCCGGGAGGCAGGGATCGAGGGAAAAACTGTTTTTT
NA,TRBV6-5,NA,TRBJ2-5,CASSPNQETQYF,TGTGCCAGCAGCCCCAACCAAGAGACCCAGTACTTC
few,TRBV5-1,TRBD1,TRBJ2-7,CASSPGTGGPYEQYF,TGCGCCAGCAGCCCGGGGACAGGGGGACCCTACGAGCAGTACTTC
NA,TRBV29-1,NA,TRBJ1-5,CSVRDNSNQPQHF,TGCAGCGTTCGGGACAATAGCAATCAGCCCCAGCATTTT
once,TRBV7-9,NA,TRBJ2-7,CASSFRDTSYEQYF,TGTGCCAGCAGCTTCCGGGACACTTCCTACGAGCAGTACTTC
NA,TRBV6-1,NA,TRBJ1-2,CATSGDERGNYGYTF,TGTGCCACCAGTGGTGATGAACGGGGTAACTATGGCTACACCTTC
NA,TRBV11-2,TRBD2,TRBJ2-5,CASSPLAGGWETQYF,TGTGCCAGCAGCCCCCTAGCGGGAGGGTGGGAGACCCAGTACTTC
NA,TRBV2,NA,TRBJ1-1,CASSGERGTEAFF,TGTGCCAGCTCCGGGGAGCGGGGGACTGAAGCTTTCTTT
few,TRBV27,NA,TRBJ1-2,CASSLRGYGYTF,TGTGCCAGCAGTTTACGGGGGTATGGCTACACCTTC
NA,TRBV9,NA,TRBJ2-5,CASSVEADRQETQYF,TGTGCCAGCAGCGTAGAGGCGGACAGACAAGAGACCCAGTACTTC
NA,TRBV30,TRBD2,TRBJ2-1,CAWSSGLASYEQFF,TGTGCCTGGAGTTCGGGACTAGCCTCCTATGAGCAGTTCTTC
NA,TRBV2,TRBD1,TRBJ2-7,CASSRDRGDYEQYF,TGTGCCAGCAGTAGGGACAGGGGGGACTACGAGCAGTACTTC
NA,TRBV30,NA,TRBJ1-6,CAWGQQNSPLHF,TGTGCCTGGGGACAGCAAAATTCACCCCTCCACTTT